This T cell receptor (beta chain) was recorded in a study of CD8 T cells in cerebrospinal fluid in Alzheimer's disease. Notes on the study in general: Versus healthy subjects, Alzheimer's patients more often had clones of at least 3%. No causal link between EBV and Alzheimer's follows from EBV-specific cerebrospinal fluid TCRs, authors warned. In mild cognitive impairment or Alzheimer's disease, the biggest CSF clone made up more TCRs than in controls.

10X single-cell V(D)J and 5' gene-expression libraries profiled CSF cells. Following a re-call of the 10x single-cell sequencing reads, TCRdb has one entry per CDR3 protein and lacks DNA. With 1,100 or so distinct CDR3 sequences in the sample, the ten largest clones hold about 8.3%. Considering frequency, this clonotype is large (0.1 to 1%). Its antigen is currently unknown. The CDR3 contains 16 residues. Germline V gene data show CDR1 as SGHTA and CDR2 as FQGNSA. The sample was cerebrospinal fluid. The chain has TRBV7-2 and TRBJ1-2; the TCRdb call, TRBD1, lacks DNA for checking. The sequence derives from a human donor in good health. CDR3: CASSLSVSGRSYGYTF.